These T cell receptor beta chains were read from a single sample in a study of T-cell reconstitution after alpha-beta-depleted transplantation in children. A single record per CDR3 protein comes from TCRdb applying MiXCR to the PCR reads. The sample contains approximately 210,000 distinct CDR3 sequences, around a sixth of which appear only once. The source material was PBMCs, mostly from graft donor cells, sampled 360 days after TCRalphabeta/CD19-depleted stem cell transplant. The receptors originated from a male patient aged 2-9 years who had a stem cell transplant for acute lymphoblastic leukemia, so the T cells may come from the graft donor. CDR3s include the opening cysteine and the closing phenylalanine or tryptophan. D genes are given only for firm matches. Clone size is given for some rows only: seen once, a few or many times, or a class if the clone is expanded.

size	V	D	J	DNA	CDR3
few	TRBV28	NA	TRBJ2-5	TGTGCCAGCAGTTTTCTACCTCAAGAGACCCAGTACTTC	CASSFLPQETQYF
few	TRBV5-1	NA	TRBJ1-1	TGCGCCAGCAGCTTGACTTGGGGGATGAACACTGAAGCTTTCTTT	CASSLTWGMNTEAFF
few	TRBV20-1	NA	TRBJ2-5	TGCAGTGCTAGCTCAGAAGAGACCCAGTACTTC	CSASSEETQYF
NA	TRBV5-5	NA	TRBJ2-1	TGTGCCAGCAGCTTGGGAGCGGGACAGAATGAGCAGTTCTTC	CASSLGAGQNEQFF
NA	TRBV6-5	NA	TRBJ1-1	TGTGCCAGCAGTAAGGAGAGGACTGAAGCTTTCTTT	CASSKERTEAFF
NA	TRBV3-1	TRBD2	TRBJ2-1	TGTGCCAGCAGCCAAGGATTTCTCGGGACTAGCGGGATTATCGCCTACAATGAGCAGTTCTTC	CASSQGFLGTSGIIAYNEQFF
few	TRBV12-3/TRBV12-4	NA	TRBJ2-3	TGTGCCAGCAGTTTGCGAGCGGTTAGCACAGATACGCAGTATTTT	CASSLRAVSTDTQYF
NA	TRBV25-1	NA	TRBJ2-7	TGTGCCAGCAGTGAAGGAGGGGCAGGGTACGCCTACGAGCAGTACTTC	CASSEGGAGYAYEQYF
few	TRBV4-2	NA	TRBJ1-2	TGTGCCAGCAGCCAAGATGTTTTATTTGTGGGGGCGAACTATGGCTACACCTTC	CASSQDVLFVGANYGYTF
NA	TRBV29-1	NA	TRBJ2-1	TGCAGCGCAGCACCGACAGTGTGGAATGAGCAGTTCTTC	CSAAPTVWNEQFF
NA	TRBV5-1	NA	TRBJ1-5	TGCGCCAGCAGCTTGGGACCCGGGGGCCCCAATCAGCCCCAGCATTTT	CASSLGPGGPNQPQHF
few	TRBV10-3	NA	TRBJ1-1	TGTGCCATCAGTGGCAACACTGAAGCTTTCTTT	CAISGNTEAFF
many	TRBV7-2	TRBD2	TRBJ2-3	TGTGCCAGCAGCTTAGGACTAGCGGGGGGGATCACAGATACGCAGTATTTT	CASSLGLAGGITDTQYF
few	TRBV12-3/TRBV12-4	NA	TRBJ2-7	TGTGCCAGCAGTCGGCGGGACCTTCATGAGCGGTACTTC	CASSRRDLHERYF
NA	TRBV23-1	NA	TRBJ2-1	TGCGCCAGCAGTCTTCAGGGGAAAATCGGCTACAATGAGCAGTTCTTC	CASSLQGKIGYNEQFF
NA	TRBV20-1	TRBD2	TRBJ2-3	TGCAGTGCTAGAGGAACGAGGGGGACTAGCGGCACAGATACGCAGTATTTT	CSARGTRGTSGTDTQYF
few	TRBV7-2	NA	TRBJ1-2	TGTGCCAGCAGCTTAGCGGTTGGACGCCCAGGAGCTGGCTACACCTTC	CASSLAVGRPGAGYTF
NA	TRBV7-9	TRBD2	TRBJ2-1	TGTGCCAGCAGCCCTCCTAGCGGGGGGGCCGACAATGAGCAGTTCTTC	CASSPPSGGADNEQFF
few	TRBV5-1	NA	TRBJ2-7	TGCGCCAGCAGCTATGGCGGAGGCTACGAGCAGTACTTC	CASSYGGGYEQYF
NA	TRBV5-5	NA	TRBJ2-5	TGTGCCAGCAGCTTATTTCAGGAGTACCAAGAGACCCAGTACTTC	CASSLFQEYQETQYF
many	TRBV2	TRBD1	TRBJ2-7	TGTGCCAGCAGCACAGGGGGCGAAACCTACGAGCAGTACTTC	CASSTGGETYEQYF
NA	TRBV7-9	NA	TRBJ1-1	TGTGCCAGCAGGTCGACAGGCGTGAACACTGAAGCTTTCTTT	CASRSTGVNTEAFF
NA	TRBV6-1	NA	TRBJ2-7	TGTGCCAGCAGTGAATTTTTCATCTCCTACGAGCAGTACTTC	CASSEFFISYEQYF
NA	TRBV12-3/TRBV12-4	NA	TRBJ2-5	TGTGCCAGCAGTTCTTGGGGAGAAGAGACCCAGTACTTC	CASSSWGEETQYF
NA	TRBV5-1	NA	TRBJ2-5	TGCGCCAGCAGCAAAACTCCGGGACAAGGACTACAAGAGACCCAGTACTTC	CASSKTPGQGLQETQYF
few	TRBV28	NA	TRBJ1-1	TGTGCCAGCAGTTTACAGGGACTACTGAACACTGAAGCTTTCTTT	CASSLQGLLNTEAFF
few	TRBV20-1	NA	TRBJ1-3	TGCAGTGCTATCCGGAGGGAAACTGGAAACACCATATATTTT	CSAIRRETGNTIYF
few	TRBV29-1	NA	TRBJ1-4	TGCAGCGTTGAATCGGTCGGGAGTGAAAAACTGTTTTTT	CSVESVGSEKLFF
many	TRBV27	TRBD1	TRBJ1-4	TGTGCCAGCAGTCCCCGGGACAGGGACGATGAAAAACTGTTTTTT	CASSPRDRDDEKLFF
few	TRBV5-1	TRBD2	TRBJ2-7	TGCGCCAGCAGCTTGGCCCCTAGCGGGGGGGACTACGAGCAGTACTTC	CASSLAPSGGDYEQYF
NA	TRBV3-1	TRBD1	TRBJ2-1	TGTGCCACCTGCCAAGCAGTCCTTGATGGACAGGGAAAATACAATGAGCAGTTCTTC	CATCQAVLDGQGKYNEQFF
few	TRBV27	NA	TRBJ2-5	TGTGCCTCCTTCGGCGGGGAGACCCAGTACTTC	CASFGGETQYF
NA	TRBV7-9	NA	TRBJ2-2	TGTGCCAGCAGCTTAGTCCCAGACTTGAACACCGGGGAGCTGTTTTTT	CASSLVPDLNTGELFF